The entry that follows covers one T cell receptor beta chain sequence. Its antigen is currently unknown. At one end the junction does not follow the germline gene, possibly because of a read error. Other DNA sequences in this specimen translate into the identical CDR3. This entry is derived from a study of cytomegalovirus exposure and HLA in healthy donors. Overall study results and limits: Three CMV-associated chains proved CMV antigen-specific in vitro. The later analysis indicated that the majority of CMV-associated TCR beta chains appeared HLA-restricted.

The CDR3 has 16 amino acids. Germline values: CDR1 MDHEN, CDR2 SYDVKM. The study sampled nominally healthy donors, though unrecorded immune exposures were likely. Use of 60 Vbeta and 13 Jbeta primers characterized the PCR. The method was immunoSEQ multiplex PCR; TCRdb's version includes in-frame clones alone and lacks a portion of them. The sample lists roughly 150,000 clones; around three quarters were seen once. The sample was PBMCs. The V and J genes are TRBV28 and TRBJ2-7; TRBD2 aligns across 11 bases. This TCR was sampled from a woman in her thirties or forties in good health and CMV-seronegative. CDR3 in DNA: TGCGCCAGCAGTTTATTTGGTAGCGGGAGGGCATGGGAGCAGTACTTC. Its translation: CASSLFGSGRAWEQYF. The full variable domain, in which reference TRBV28 and TRBJ2-7 provide the parts outside the CDR3, is DVKVTQSSRYLVKRTGEKVFLECVQDMDHENMFWYRQDPGLGLRLIYFSYDVKMKEKGDIPEGYSVSREKKERFSLILESASTNQTSMYLCASSLFGSGRAWEQYFGPGTRLTVT.